Listed below are T cell receptor beta chains from one sample, sequenced in a study of OX40 agonist ivuxolimab in advanced cancers. Profiling relied on immunoSEQ multiplex PCR, and the TCRdb table lists in-frame clones only, not all of them. The sample has about 16,000 clones, roughly 90% seen once. Here the sequenced sample was CD4+ or CD8+ T cells sorted from blood, taken in a trial of the OX40 agonist ivuxolimab. The receptors derive from an adult with an advanced solid tumor such as melanoma, head and neck, liver or kidney cancer. The CDR3 runs from the conserved cysteine through the conserved F or W. A D gene is named only where the DNA matches it firmly. The size of a clone is reported for some rows only, either as once, few or many, or as a class for expanded clones.

abundance	v_gene	d_gene	j_gene	CDR3aa	CDR3nt
.	TRBV19	TRBD1	TRBJ1-5	CASSASGTGRQPQHF	TGTGCCAGTAGTGCCTCCGGGACAGGGCGTCAGCCCCAGCATTTT
.	TRBV7-9	.	TRBJ2-5	CASQPRNQETQYF	TGTGCCAGCCAACCCCGAAACCAAGAGACCCAGTACTTC
.	TRBV7-8	.	TRBJ1-5	CASSPEVDPQYEPQHF	TGTGCCAGCAGCCCTGAAGTGGACCCTCAATATGAGCCCCAGCATTTT
once	TRBV6-5	.	TRBJ2-7	CASSYSVRAYEQYF	TGTGCCAGCAGTTACTCCGTCAGGGCCTACGAGCAGTACTTC
once	TRBV11-3	TRBD2	TRBJ2-7	CASSRLAGESEQYF	TGTGCCAGCAGCCGACTAGCGGGAGAGTCCGAGCAGTACTTC
.	TRBV6-6	TRBD1	TRBJ1-5	CASRVGTADQPQHF	TGTGCCAGCAGGGTGGGGACAGCGGATCAGCCCCAGCATTTT
.	TRBV19	TRBD1	TRBJ1-5	CASKTGAGNQPQHF	TGTGCCAGTAAGACAGGGGCGGGAAATCAGCCCCAGCATTTT
.	TRBV7-8	.	TRBJ2-7	CASSPGEGLSFGEQYF	TGTGCCAGCAGCCCCGGCGAGGGCCTAAGCTTTGGCGAGCAGTACTTC
.	TRBV27	.	TRBJ2-7	CASSLLGTSHPNAYEQYF	TGTGCCAGCAGTTTATTGGGGACCTCACACCCGAACGCCTACGAGCAGTACTTC
.	TRBV30	.	TRBJ2-7	CAWSPGVFYEQYF	TGTGCCTGGAGTCCCGGGGTTTTCTACGAGCAGTACTTC
.	TRBV21-1	.	TRBJ1-1	CASSKFAAAFF	TGTGCCAGCAGCAAATTCGCGGCAGCTTTCTTT
once	TRBV7-9	.	TRBJ2-7	CASSPPDGRDEQYF	TGTGCCAGCAGCCCACCCGACGGGCGGGACGAGCAGTACTTC
.	TRBV2	TRBD1	TRBJ2-2	CAQGAGELFF	TGTGCCCAGGGGGCTGGGGAGCTGTTTTTT
.	TRBV7-9	.	TRBJ1-1	CASSPGGRNTEAFF	TGTGCCAGCAGCCCTGGGGGGCGGAACACTGAAGCTTTCTTT
.	TRBV5-4	.	TRBJ1-1	CASSLAGGRAEAFF	TGTGCCAGCAGCTTGGCCGGGGGGAGGGCTGAAGCTTTCTTT
.	TRBV11-2	.	TRBJ2-1	CASSKQPTGGKNEQFF	TGTGCCAGCAGCAAACAACCCACGGGCGGAAAGAATGAGCAGTTCTTC
.	TRBV19	.	TRBJ2-7	CASKLTGSSYEQYF	TGTGCCAGTAAGTTAACAGGGAGCTCCTACGAGCAGTACTTC
.	TRBV2	TRBD2	TRBJ2-1	CATMGLAGNNEQFF	TGTGCCACCATGGGACTAGCGGGGAACAATGAGCAGTTCTTC
.	TRBV5-1	.	TRBJ2-1	CASSLDSAYSYNEQFF	TGCGCCAGCAGCTTGGATAGCGCTTACTCCTACAATGAGCAGTTCTTC
.	TRBV10-1	.	TRBJ2-1	CASSEGGAEQFF	TGCGCCAGCAGTGAGGGAGGGGCTGAGCAGTTCTTC
.	TRBV5-5	TRBD1	TRBJ1-5	CASSLGQGYQPQHF	TGTGCCAGCAGCCTGGGACAGGGGTATCAGCCCCAGCATTTT
once	TRBV5-6	.	TRBJ1-1	CASSPPQNTEAFF	TGTGCCAGCAGCCCACCACAGAACACTGAAGCTTTCTTT
few	TRBV6-5	TRBD2	TRBJ2-1	CASKEASGSYNEQFF	TGTGCCAGCAAAGAGGCTAGCGGCTCCTACAATGAGCAGTTCTTC
.	TRBV25-1	.	TRBJ1-1	CASSPLGRGNTEAFF	TGTGCCAGCAGTCCTCTCGGACGGGGGAACACTGAAGCTTTCTTT
once	TRBV19	TRBD1	TRBJ2-7	CASSIGTGYEQYF	TGTGCCAGTAGTATTGGGACAGGCTACGAGCAGTACTTC
.	TRBV6-1	.	TRBJ2-7	CASSEVSEGREQYF	TGTGCCAGCAGTGAGGTATCTGAGGGTCGCGAGCAGTACTTC
.	TRBV11-2	.	TRBJ2-1	CASSLVSGNEQFF	TGTGCCAGCAGCTTAGTGTCCGGCAATGAGCAGTTCTTC